Listed here are 27 T cell receptor beta chains from one sample, sequenced in a study of cytomegalovirus exposure and HLA in healthy donors. Use of 60 Vbeta and 13 Jbeta primers characterized the PCR. TCRdb keeps only in-frame clones here, not all; method: immunoSEQ multiplex PCR. Of around 75,000 clones in the sample, around three quarters were seen once. Sequences were obtained from PBMCs. The receptors stem from a man between 35 and 55 years old in good health and CMV-seronegative.

The genes are TRBV28 and TRBJ2-1; 8 bases line up with TRBD1. Per the germline V gene, CDR1 is MDHEN and CDR2 is SYDVKM. V trimming: 5 bases; J trimming: 8 bases; junction bases outside the gene matches: 8. The CDR3 is 14 residues long. This CDR3 is CASSMSRTGYEQFF. The CDR3 DNA follows: TGTGCCAGCAGTATGTCCCGGACAGGGTATGAGCAGTTCTTC.

The chain uses TRBV14 and TRBJ2-4, with D unclear. V was clipped by 0 bases and J by 5 bases, with 8 bases between them. This CDR3 is built from 14 residues. Germline V gives CDR1 SGHDN, CDR2 FVKESK. The CDR3 DNA reads as TGTGCCAGCAGCCAAGAGCCTAACCAAAACATTCAGTACTTC. Its protein is CASSQEPNQNIQYF.

This clone has a single count. The V call is TRBV5-1, the J call TRBJ2-3, with D unclear. V lost 0 bases and J lost 2, with 4 bases in between. The CDR3 sequence is 13 residues long. CDR1 SGHRS and CDR2 YFSETQ come from the germline V gene. The CDR3: CASSLAFTDTQYF. Written as DNA, the CDR3 is TGCGCCAGCAGCTTGGCCTTCACAGATACGCAGTATTTT.

The rearrangement joins TRBV28 to TRBJ1-5; possible D gene TRBD1, 6 bases. Germline V gene lookup returns CDR1 MDHEN and CDR2 SYDVKM. The V gene lost 5 bases and the J gene lost 6 bases, with 14 bases spanning the gap. The CDR3 spans 14 residues. CDR3 sequence (DNA): TGTGCCAGCAGTATCATCGACAGGAGTCAGCCCCAGCATTTT. Its protein is CASSIIDRSQPQHF.

This chain links TRBV4-3 with TRBJ2-1; TRBD2 might be the D (5 bases). The CDR3 has 14 amino acids. Germline CDR1 LGHNA, CDR2 YSLEER. Deletions cut 1 base from V and 4 bases from J, with 8 bases between. For the CDR3, the DNA is TGCGCCAGCAGCCAAGCAGGACTGTACAATGAGCAGTTCTTC. Encoded protein: CASSQAGLYNEQFF.

The rearrangement joins TRBV11-1 to TRBJ1-1, with TRBD1 matching over 9 bases. The CDR3 sequence is 15 residues long. V shed 5 bases and J 2 bases; nucleotides not matched to a gene: 6. Germline assignment: CDR1 SGHAT and CDR2 FQDESV (reference sequence). As DNA, the CDR3 is TGTGCCAGCAGCGCACAGGGGGCGGTTAACACTGAAGCTTTCTTT. Its translation: CASSAQGAVNTEAFF.

The chain recombines TRBV11-3 with TRBJ1-1; 7 bases are a match to TRBD1. With V trimmed by 0 bases and J by 4 bases, 5 bases remained unmatched. The CDR3 is 15 residues long. CDR1 is SGHNT and CDR2 is YENEEA in the germline V gene. In DNA, the CDR3 is TGTGCCAGCAGCTTAGATACTCGACAGGGCACTGAAGCTTTCTTT. Translating it yields CASSLDTRQGTEAFF.

The gene calls are TRBV30 and TRBJ2-7; the match to TRBD1 covers 7 bases. This CDR3 is 20 amino acids long. The V and J ends lost 0 bases and 2 bases, in that order; junction bases with no gene match: 22. Germline V CDR1 and CDR2: GTSNPN, SVGIG (reference sequence). This CDR3 reads CAWSVTNPRTHRGRPYEQYF. DNA of the CDR3: TGTGCCTGGAGTGTAACGAACCCCCGGACCCACAGGGGTCGTCCCTACGAGCAGTACTTC.

The J gene is TRBJ1-2, the V gene TRBV11-2; D is uncertain. The CDR3 has 13 residues. V was trimmed by 5 bases and J by 9 bases, leaving 16 bases between them. The V gene's germline CDR1 is SGHAT and CDR2 FQNNGV. The CDR3 bases are TGTGCCAGCAGCCCCGACATATCCAGGCGCTACACCTTC. It specifies CASSPDISRRYTF.

The chain couples TRBV7-8 to TRBJ1-1, with D uncertain. Germline V lookup: CDR1 SGHVS, CDR2 FQNEAQ. The V end was cut by 4 bases, the J end by 0 bases, with 12 bases between. The CDR3 spans 15 residues. The chain's CDR3 is CASSSRGRLNTEAFF. The CDR3 DNA reads TGTGCCAGCAGCTCCAGAGGGCGTTTGAACACTGAAGCTTTCTTT.

The genes are TRBV7-9 and TRBJ1-5; D is ambiguous. The CDR3 runs 15 residues. V was clipped by 4 bases and J by 10 bases, with 20 bases between them. Germline V gene data show CDR1 as SEHNR and CDR2 as FQNEAQ (reference sequence). CDR3 region: CASSSINSGGHPQHF. CDR3 coding DNA: TGTGCCAGCAGCTCAATTAACAGTGGTGGTCACCCCCAGCATTTT.

The rearrangement uses TRBV7-2 and TRBJ2-5, with TRBD1 matching over 7 bases. With V trimmed by 5 bases and J by 6 bases, 9 bases remained unmatched. CDR1 SGHTA and CDR2 FQGNSA come from the germline V gene. CDR3 size: 14 residues. CDR3 sequence reads: CASSPRQGSKTQYF. The CDR3 nucleotides are TGTGCCAGCAGCCCGCGACAGGGATCGAAGACCCAGTACTTC.

The V call is TRBV7-2, the J call TRBJ2-3; 8 bases line up with TRBD1. Germline V gives CDR1 SGHTA, CDR2 FQGNSA. V was pared by 4 bases and J by 7 bases, with 10 bases of the junction left unmatched. The CDR3 sequence is 15 residues long. CDR3 sequence: CASSYGQGFWNTQYF. CDR3 nucleotides: TGTGCCAGCAGCTATGGACAGGGTTTTTGGAATACGCAGTATTTT.

The chain uses TRBV15 and TRBJ1-4; a possible D gene is TRBD1 (5 bases). This CDR3 is 15 amino acids long. Per germline, CDR1 LNHNV and CDR2 YYDKDF (reference sequence). The V and J ends lost 1 base and 2 bases respectively, with 8 bases between them. Here the CDR3 DNA reads TGTGCCACCAGCAGAGGGGGGGGGACTAATGAAAAACTGTTTTTT. This translates into CATSRGGGTNEKLFF. Combining the CDR3 with reference TRBV15 and TRBJ1-4 gives the whole variable domain DAMVIQNPRYQVTQFGKPVTLSCSQTLNHNVMYWYQQKSSQAPKLLFHYYDKDFNNEADTPDNFQSRRPNTSFCFLDIRSPGLGDTAMYLCATSRGGGTNEKLFFGSGTQLSVL.

This clone was seen only a few times. The gene calls are TRBV30 and TRBJ1-2; D is unresolved. The V end lost 5 bases, the J end lost 8 bases, and 15 bases lay between the germline ends. The CDR3 extends over 12 amino acids. Per germline, CDR1 GTSNPN and CDR2 SVGIG (reference sequence). Here the CDR3 reads CAWQRLRWGYTF. The CDR3 coding sequence is TGTGCCTGGCAACGACTGCGCTGGGGCTACACCTTC.

This clone was picked up a small number of times. This chain links TRBV14 with TRBJ1-1; D uncertain. Germline CDR1 SGHDN, CDR2 FVKESK. V dropped 6 bases and J dropped 2 bases, with 10 bases sitting between them. The CDR3 totals 13 residues. The CDR3 DNA sequence: TGTGCCAGCAGTCGCGGATCAAACACTGAAGCTTTCTTT. Its protein product is CASSRGSNTEAFF.

The chain couples TRBV30 to TRBJ2-7; TRBD1 might be the D (6 bases). This CDR3 has 12 amino acids. With 2 bases removed from V and 4 bases from J, the gap between germline ends came to 9 bases. From germline, CDR1 is GTSNPN and CDR2 SVGIG (reference sequence). In DNA, the CDR3 is TGTGCCTGGAGTAGGGGGTTGTACGAGCAGTACTTC. Its protein is CAWSRGLYEQYF. The whole variable domain, remainder taken from reference TRBV30 and TRBJ2-7, is SQTIHQWPATLVQPVGSPLSLECTVEGTSNPNLYWYRQAAGRGLQLLFYSVGIGQISSEVPQNLSASRPQDRQFILSSKKLLLSDSGFYLCAWSRGLYEQYFGPGTRLTVT.

The chain has TRBV19 and TRBJ2-4; 7 bases match TRBD2. V shed 5 bases, J shed 13 bases, and the junction held 17 bases outside the gene matches. CDR1 is LNHDA, CDR2 SQIVND, per germline (reference sequence). The CDR3 covers 15 residues. The CDR3 is CASSGRTSGPGEQYF. The DNA for the CDR3 is TGTGCCAGTAGTGGGAGGACTAGTGGTCCGGGGGAACAGTACTTC.

This chain joins TRBV5-6 and TRBJ1-2; 9 bases align to TRBD1. Trimming at V came to 7 bases and at J to 2 bases, leaving 0 bases not matched to a gene. Germline CDR1 is SGHDT and CDR2 is YYEEEE. The CDR3 loop spans 12 amino acids. Written as DNA, the CDR3 is TGTGCCAGCGACAGGGGGAACTATGGCTACACCTTC. This encodes CASDRGNYGYTF.

The chain has TRBV18 and TRBJ1-1; no definite D call. Between the trimmed V and J ends, which lost 2 bases and 4 bases, there was a span of 17 bases. The CDR3 totals 16 residues. Germline-derived CDR1 and CDR2 are KGHSH and LQKENI. CDR3 region: CASSPTAGRSGTEAFF. As DNA, the CDR3 is TGTGCCAGCTCACCAACTGCAGGCCGAAGCGGCACTGAAGCTTTCTTT.

This clone occurred once. The rearrangement links TRBV5-1 to TRBJ1-5; D is uncertain. This CDR3 contains 14 residues. Germline CDR1 reads SGHRS; CDR2 reads YFSETQ. The V end was cut by 0 bases, the J end by 3 bases, with 7 bases between. CDR3 in amino acids: CASSLAGNNQPQHF. DNA of the CDR3: TGCGCCAGCAGCTTGGCCGGTAACAATCAGCCCCAGCATTTT.

About this clone itself: At one boundary the junction diverges from the germline segment, which might be a read error. Other DNA sequences in the same sample also yield this CDR3. The chain has TRBV5-1 and TRBJ1-4; D possibly corresponds to TRBD1 (6 bases). This CDR3 is 14 amino acids long. Per the germline V gene, CDR1 is SGHRS and CDR2 is YFSETQ. The CDR3 loop reads CASSLGQIEEKLFF. In DNA form, the CDR3 reads TGCGCCAGCAGCTTAGGACAGATCGAGGAAAAACTGTTTTTC.

V and J are TRBV6-1 and TRBJ2-7, with TRBD2 matching over 9 bases. Germline loops: CDR1 MNHNS, CDR2 SASEGT. CDR3 length: 15 amino acids. V shed 2 bases, J shed 2 bases, and the junction held 4 bases outside the gene matches. The CDR3 DNA is TGTGCCAGCAGTGAAAGTGGCGGGGGGGCCTACGAGCAGTACTTC. This translates into CASSESGGGAYEQYF.

The chain uses TRBV9 and TRBJ2-3; 10 bases match TRBD1. The junction had 9 bases not matched to a gene; V was cut back by 4 bases and J by 4 bases. The CDR3 runs 16 residues. The germline CDR1 and CDR2 sequences are SGDLS and YYNGEE. Here the CDR3 reads CASSLRGDRGSDTQYF. CDR3 DNA sequence: TGTGCCAGCAGCCTCCGGGGGGACAGGGGTTCAGATACGCAGTATTTT.

The V gene is TRBV5-1, the J gene TRBJ2-6, with 8 bases aligning to TRBD2. V gave up 3 bases and J gave up 8 bases; unmatched junction bases: 10. This CDR3 comprises 16 residues. Germline assignment: CDR1 SGHRS and CDR2 YFSETQ. Here the CDR3 reads CASSSDSGAGPNVLTF. CDR3 DNA: TGCGCCAGCAGCTCGGATAGCGGGGCGGGCCCCAACGTCCTGACTTTC.

The CDR3 nucleotides read TGTGCCAGCAGCAAGCGGGACGGCCTAAAAGTGGATGAAGCTTTCTTT. Its protein is CASSKRDGLKVDEAFF. V gene TRBV7-9 combines with J gene TRBJ1-1; tentatively, D is TRBD1 (5 bases). The V gene lost 5 bases and the J gene lost 7 bases, with 23 bases spanning the gap. CDR3 length equals 16 residues. From germline, CDR1 is SEHNR and CDR2 FQNEAQ (reference sequence).

Comments on this clone: At the DNA level, this CDR3 is encoded by other sequences in the same sample as well. The chain couples TRBV5-1 to TRBJ1-5, with D unclear. Per germline, CDR1 SGHRS and CDR2 YFSETQ. V was pared by 0 bases and J by 4 bases, with 5 bases between. CDR3 length equals 13 residues. As DNA, the CDR3 is TGCGCCAGCAGCTTGGACAGTAATCAGCCCCAGCATTTT. Its protein product is CASSLDSNQPQHF.